What follows describes a single TCR beta chain. These data originate in a study of blood T cell repertoires in COVID-19. How the authors handled the data: For nucleated cells, counts were estimated from reference gene primer amplification. Profiling relied on immunoSEQ multiplex PCR, and the TCRdb table lists in-frame clones only, not all of them. That table supplies the V and J calls and clone size; D and trimming were determined from the DNA. The sample holds some 140,000 clones, approximately 88% seen once. Which cohort a participant joined came from the clinical history participants gave. The germline V and J ends were trimmed by 4 bases and 10 bases, with 19 bases remaining between them. This CDR3 comprises 15 residues. Germline V gene data show CDR1 as MDHEN and CDR2 as SYDVKM.

Sequencing was done on a sample of PBMCs or T cells enriched from blood (not recorded which). The clonotype was recovered from a man aged 35 to 55 with acute COVID-19. The chain joins TRBV28 to TRBJ1-4, with D maybe TRBD1 (5 bases). The CDR3 protein is CASSSLAGKFVKLFF. CDR3 coding DNA: TGTGCCAGCAGTTCCTTGGCAGGGAAATTCGTAAAACTGTTTTTT.